The 21 T cell receptor beta chains below come from one sample, sequenced in a study of T cells after somatic rescue of genetic block. The protocol was immunoSEQ multiplex PCR, while the TCRdb copy is restricted to in-frame clones and leaves out a portion. This sample carries over 55,000 clones, 92% of them seen once, and the ten largest clones take around 2.8%. Sequenced sample: peripheral blood mononuclear cells (PBMCs). These receptors all come from a man aged 35-49 years.

This clone was detected once. The chain links TRBV6-1 to TRBJ1-2, with D unclear. V was cut by 7 bases and J by 7 bases, with 19 bases left in between. The germline gives CDR1 MNHNS, CDR2 SASEGT. This CDR3 comprises 14 residues. The CDR3 DNA follows: TGTGCCAGCACTGGTGGAGGCCATATCAGTGGCTACACCTTC. Translating gives CASTGGGHISGYTF.

The V and J genes are TRBV19 and TRBJ2-1; 8 bases line up with TRBD2. CDR3 length: 14 amino acids. J lost 0 bases, V lost 6 bases, and 1 base had no gene match. Germline V gene data show CDR1 as LNHDA and CDR2 as SQIVND (reference sequence). In DNA form, the CDR3 reads TGTGCCAGTAGCCGGGGGGGCTCCTACAATGAGCAGTTCTTC. Translation: CASSRGGSYNEQFF. Based on the CDR3 plus reference TRBV19 and TRBJ2-1, the full variable domain is DGGITQSPKYLFRKEGQNVTLSCEQNLNHDAMYWYRQDPGQGLRLIYYSQIVNDFQKGDIAEGYSVSREKKESFPLTVTSAQKNPTAFYLCASSRGGSYNEQFFGPGTRLTVL.

The V call is TRBV7-9, the J call TRBJ1-3; TRBD1 agrees at 10 bases. This CDR3 comprises 15 residues. CDR1 and CDR2 (germline): SEHNR, FQNEAQ (reference sequence). With 4 bases clipped from V and 2 bases from J, the junction kept 2 bases outside the gene matches. The CDR3 is CASSSDRGPGNTIYF. CDR3 in DNA: TGTGCCAGCAGCTCCGACAGGGGGCCTGGAAACACCATATATTTT.

This chain connects TRBV11-2 to TRBJ2-7; 8 bases are a match to TRBD1. The ends lost 5 bases at V and 2 bases at J; junction bases unmatched: 8. The germline CDR1 and CDR2 sequences are SGHAT and FQNNGV. The length of the CDR3 is 15 residues. CDR3 in amino acids: CASSMGTGWTYEQYF. In DNA form, the CDR3 reads TGTGCCAGCAGCATGGGGACAGGCTGGACCTACGAGCAGTACTTC.

The CDR3, as DNA: TGTGCCAGCAGTTTGGGGGACCTGGGGGAGCTGTTTTTT. Amino acid sequence: CASSLGDLGELFF. The rearrangement uses TRBV27 and TRBJ2-2, with D perhaps assigned TRBD1 or TRBD2 (5 bases each). The CDR3 totals 13 residues. Germline-derived CDR1 and CDR2 are MNHEY and SMNVEV (reference sequence). Deletions cut 3 bases from V and 8 bases from J, with 10 bases between.

CDR3 loop: CASSSGQGFEQYF. Here the CDR3 DNA reads TGCGCCAGCAGCAGTGGACAGGGGTTCGAGCAGTACTTC. The chain employs TRBV5-1 and TRBJ2-7; 9 bases are shared with TRBD1. With V trimmed by 4 bases and J by 6 bases, 5 bases remained unmatched. The CDR3 loop spans 13 amino acids. Per germline, CDR1 SGHRS and CDR2 YFSETQ. The entire variable domain, with the rest obtained from reference TRBV5-1 and TRBJ2-7, is as follows: KAGVTQTPRYLIKTRGQQVTLSCSPISGHRSVSWYQQTPGQGLQFLFEYFSETQRNKGNFPGRFSGRQFSNSRSEMNVSTLELGDSALYLCASSSGQGFEQYFGPGTRLTVT.

CDR3 sequence (DNA): TGTGCCAGCAGCTTAGCCACCTATGGCTACACCTTC. This sequence encodes CASSLATYGYTF. The gene calls are TRBV13 and TRBJ1-2; D unclear. CDR3 length equals 12 residues. Germline lookup yields CDR1 PRHDT and CDR2 FYEKMQ (reference sequence). V was trimmed by 1 base and J by 4 bases, leaving 4 bases between them.

V gene TRBV28 combines with J gene TRBJ2-7; D is possibly TRBD2 (6 bases). The length of the CDR3 is 16 residues. The germline CDR1 and CDR2 sequences are MDHEN and SYDVKM. V shed 6 bases and J shed 6 bases, with 24 bases lying between them. The CDR3 DNA reads as TGTGCCAGCAGCGCGGGAACATGGTACCAAAAGGTCGAGCAGTACTTC. It specifies CASSAGTWYQKVEQYF.

The chain uses TRBV28 and TRBJ2-1; D possibly corresponds to TRBD1 (5 bases). Per germline, CDR1 MDHEN and CDR2 SYDVKM. V gave up 4 bases and J gave up 2 bases, with 9 bases separating them. This CDR3 has 14 amino acids. The CDR3 nucleotides are TGTGCCAGCAGTTCAGGGCGCCCCTACAATGAGCAGTTCTTC. Translation: CASSSGRPYNEQFF.

The chain recombines TRBV14 with TRBJ2-3; 7 bases line up with TRBD1. V lost 4 bases to trimming and J lost 4 bases; unmatched junction nucleotides: 5. CDR1 is SGHDN, CDR2 FVKESK, per germline. The CDR3 length is 14 residues. The CDR3 is CASSLRQGADTQYF. The CDR3 coding sequence is TGTGCCAGCAGCCTACGACAGGGCGCAGATACGCAGTATTTT.

The CDR3 DNA reads as TGTGCCAGCAGCGTAGGGGAGCAGCCCCAGCATTTT. It codes for CASSVGEQPQHF. V and J are TRBV7-9 and TRBJ1-5, with a tentative D call TRBD1 (5 bases). Between the trimmed V and J ends, which lost 5 bases and 7 bases, there was a span of 9 bases. The germline gives CDR1 SEHNR, CDR2 FQNEAQ (reference sequence). There are 12 residues in the CDR3.

This chain connects TRBV28 to TRBJ2-7, with D hard to call. The CDR3 has 15 amino acids. The germline CDR1 and CDR2 sequences are MDHEN and SYDVKM. The V gene lost 6 bases and the J gene lost 3 bases, with 18 bases spanning the gap. The CDR3 bases are TGTGCCAGCAGCCAAAATAGCCTAATAAACTACGAGCAGTACTTC. Residues: CASSQNSLINYEQYF.

The chain carries TRBV7-2 and TRBJ2-2, with 8 bases identical to TRBD2. With 2 bases clipped from V and 7 bases from J, the junction kept 9 bases outside the gene matches. The CDR3 runs 16 residues. The germline gives CDR1 SGHTA, CDR2 FQGNSA. CDR3 DNA sequence: TGTGCCAGCAGCTTAATTGGTAGCGGGAAGGGCGGGGAGCTGTTTTTT. Translation gives CASSLIGSGKGGELFF.

The chain uses TRBV7-9 and TRBJ2-5, with 10 bases lining up with TRBD1. The CDR3 consists of 14 residues. Looked up from germline, CDR1 is SEHNR and CDR2 is FQNEAQ (reference sequence). V lost 6 bases and J lost 4; bases outside the gene matches: 5. The chain's CDR3 is CASSAGQGLETQYF. In nucleotides, the CDR3 is TGTGCCAGCAGTGCGGGACAGGGGTTAGAGACCCAGTACTTC.

The V call is TRBV15, the J call TRBJ2-5, with unresolved D. The CDR3 runs 16 residues. Trimming cost V 4 bases and J 5 bases, with 20 bases left between them. From germline, CDR1 is LNHNV and CDR2 YYDKDF (reference sequence). CDR3 amino acids: CATSIEPAGAGETQYF. CDR3 DNA sequence: TGTGCCACCAGCATAGAGCCCGCCGGAGCCGGGGAGACCCAGTACTTC.

The J gene is TRBJ2-5, the V gene TRBV9; tentative D call: TRBD2 (5 bases). CDR3 length equals 13 residues. Between the trimmed V and J ends, which lost 2 bases and 5 bases, there was a span of 10 bases. Germline CDR1 SGDLS, CDR2 YYNGEE. This chain's CDR3 is CASSVGSGETQYF. The CDR3 DNA reads as TGTGCCAGCAGCGTGGGGAGTGGGGAGACCCAGTACTTC.

Concerning this clone: Other DNA sequences of this sample code for an identical CDR3. This chain links TRBV5-1 with TRBJ1-1; TRBD1 might be the D (5 bases). Germline values: CDR1 SGHRS, CDR2 YFSETQ. V was trimmed by 0 bases and J by 2 bases, leaving 11 bases between them. The CDR3 is 15 residues long. CDR3 DNA sequence: TGCGCCAGCAGCTTGGACGGGCAGGGAAACACTGAAGCTTTCTTT. Amino acid sequence: CASSLDGQGNTEAFF.

This chain uses TRBV4-1 with TRBJ2-7; weak D call: TRBD1 (6 bases). Trimming took off 3 bases at V and 0 bases at J, with 15 bases between the two ends. The CDR3 has 16 amino acids. The germline V gene has CDR1 MGHRA and CDR2 YSYEKL. The CDR3 coding sequence is TGCGCCAGCAGCCATGGGGCCGGGACAACCTCCTACGAGCAGTACTTC. This encodes CASSHGAGTTSYEQYF.

The V call is TRBV2, the J call TRBJ2-2; D gene ambiguous. V lost 2 bases, J lost 0 bases, and 7 bases lay in between. The CDR3 has 15 amino acids. Germline CDR1 and CDR2: SNHLY and FYNNEI. CDR3 residues: CASSEHPPNTGELFF. The CDR3 nucleotides read TGTGCCAGCAGTGAACACCCCCCGAACACCGGGGAGCTGTTTTTT. The variable domain in full, with the rest retrieved from reference TRBV2 and TRBJ2-2, is EPEVTQTPSHQVTQMGQEVILRCVPISNHLYFYWYRQILGQKVEFLVSFYNNEISEKSEIFDDQFSVERPDGSNFTLKIRSTKLEDSAMYFCASSEHPPNTGELFFGEGSRLTVL.

J is TRBJ2-5 and V is TRBV6-5; tentatively, D is TRBD1 (6 bases). V dropped 0 bases and J dropped 3 bases, with 14 bases sitting between them. This CDR3 spans 16 amino acids. Germline V gene lookup returns CDR1 MNHEY and CDR2 SVGAGI. CDR3 in amino acids: CASSYSKSGTKETQYF. CDR3 DNA sequence: TGTGCCAGCAGTTACTCGAAGAGTGGGACAAAAGAGACCCAGTACTTC.

This chain links TRBV30 with TRBJ1-4; D call uncertain. The CDR3 consists of 12 residues. From germline, CDR1 is GTSNPN and CDR2 SVGIG (reference sequence). V gave up 5 bases and J gave up 1 base, with 5 bases separating them. In DNA form, the CDR3 reads TGTGCCTGGGCAGGAACTAATGAAAAACTGTTTTTT. Translating it yields CAWAGTNEKLFF.